This passage covers 26 T cell receptor beta chains from one sample sequenced in a study of blood T cell repertoires in COVID-19. TCRdb's copy holds only in-frame clones and misses some; the assay was immunoSEQ multiplex PCR. The data contain roughly 250,000 clones, approximately 83% of them singletons. The sample comprised PBMCs or T cells enriched from blood (not recorded which). Receptors originate from a woman in her thirties or forties who had been exposed to COVID-19.

V usage is TRBV4-1 and J usage is TRBJ2-1; D ambiguous. Between the trimmed V and J ends, which lost 4 bases and 2 bases, there was a span of 12 bases. There are 15 residues in the CDR3. The germline V gene encodes CDR1 MGHRA and CDR2 YSYEKL. CDR3 amino acids: CASSRGEAAYNEQFF. CDR3 coding DNA: TGCGCCAGCAGCCGAGGCGAGGCGGCCTACAATGAGCAGTTCTTC.

In nucleotides, the CDR3 is TGTGCCAGCCGCACCGGACAGGGCTATGGCTACACCTTC. Its translation is CASRTGQGYGYTF. V is TRBV28 and J is TRBJ1-2, with 8 nucleotides matching TRBD1. CDR3 length equals 13 residues. Germline V CDR1 and CDR2: MDHEN, SYDVKM. V lost 8 bases, J lost 4 bases, and 6 bases stayed unmatched.

This sequence joins TRBV29-1 and TRBJ2-1; tentatively, D is TRBD1 (6 bases). CDR3 length equals 12 residues. The germline CDR1 and CDR2 sequences are SQVTM and ANQGSEA. The CDR3, as DNA: TGCGGGGGAACAGGGCCCTACAATGAGCAGTTCTTC. Translating it yields CGGTGPYNEQFF.

This clone was detected a few times. The rearrangement joins TRBV5-6 to TRBJ1-5; TRBD1 aligns across 7 bases. The length of the CDR3 is 16 residues. J gave up 5 bases and V 0 bases, and 8 bases lay outside the gene matches. Per germline, CDR1 SGHDT and CDR2 YYEEEE. The CDR3 loop is CASSLVGTAGDQPQHF. CDR3 sequence (DNA): TGTGCCAGCAGCTTGGTGGGGACAGCGGGGGATCAGCCCCAGCATTTT.

The chain uses TRBV27 and TRBJ2-6, with 7 nucleotides matching TRBD2. Looked up from germline, CDR1 is MNHEY and CDR2 is SMNVEV (reference sequence). Trimming at V came to 4 bases and at J to 1 base, leaving 7 bases not matched to a gene. The CDR3 sequence is 17 residues long. This CDR3 is CASSSLAAPSGANVLTF. The CDR3, as DNA: TGTGCCAGCAGTTCCCTAGCGGCCCCGTCTGGGGCCAACGTCCTGACTTTC.

This clone was observed at least ten times. The rearrangement joins TRBV7-9 to TRBJ2-7; D might be TRBD1 (6 bases). Germline assignment: CDR1 SEHNR and CDR2 FQNEAQ (reference sequence). There are 13 residues in the CDR3. The ends were cut back, 1 base at V and 5 bases at J, with 9 bases in the middle. This chain's CDR3 is CASSLGNRDEQYF. The CDR3 DNA reads TGTGCCAGCAGCTTAGGTAACAGGGACGAGCAGTACTTC. The full variable domain, completed using reference TRBV7-9 and TRBJ2-7, is DTGVSQNPRHKITKRGQNVTFRCDPISEHNRLYWYRQTLGQGPEFLTYFQNEAQLEKSRLLSDRFSAERPKGSFSTLEIQRTEQGDSAMYLCASSLGNRDEQYFGPGTRLTVT.

The chain is built from TRBV6-1 and TRBJ1-2, with TRBD1 matching over 7 bases. The germline gives CDR1 MNHNS, CDR2 SASEGT. CDR3 length equals 14 residues. V was clipped by 2 bases and J by 5 bases; unmatched bases: 5. CDR3 coding DNA: TGTGCCAGCAGTGAAACACCGACAGGGTATGGCTACACCTTC. Translation: CASSETPTGYGYTF.

The chain combines TRBV27 with TRBJ1-2; 7 bases map to TRBD1. Germline loops: CDR1 MNHEY, CDR2 SMNVEV (reference sequence). The CDR3 covers 15 residues. J gave up 8 bases and V 4 bases, and 13 bases lay outside the gene matches. CDR3 protein: CASSYKGASPGGYTF. The CDR3 DNA reads TGTGCCAGCAGTTACAAGGGGGCGAGCCCGGGGGGCTACACCTTC.

The chain links TRBV4-1 to TRBJ1-5; no firm D call. V was clipped by 0 bases and J by 0 bases, with 18 bases between them. Germline V gene data show CDR1 as MGHRA and CDR2 as YSYEKL. This CDR3 is built from 19 residues. CDR3 region: CASSQDGSNLEYSNQPQHF. For the CDR3, the DNA is TGCGCCAGCAGCCAAGATGGTAGTAACCTCGAGTATAGCAATCAGCCCCAGCATTTT.

The chain has TRBV9 and TRBJ2-1; 9 bases agree with TRBD2. The V and J ends lost 3 bases and 7 bases, in that order; junction bases with no gene match: 11. The CDR3 totals 16 residues. Germline CDR1 SGDLS, CDR2 YYNGEE. In DNA form, the CDR3 reads TGTGCCAGCAGCGCCACCAGGGGCGGGGGGGCGAATGAGCAGTTCTTC. Protein: CASSATRGGGANEQFF. The full variable domain, rest sourced from reference TRBV9 and TRBJ2-1, is DSGVTQTPKHLITATGQRVTLRCSPRSGDLSVYWYQQSLDQGLQFLIQYYNGEERAKGNILERFSAQQFPDLHSELNLSSLELGDSALYFCASSATRGGGANEQFFGPGTRLTVL.

This chain joins TRBV4-3 and TRBJ2-6, with 8 positions matching TRBD1. The V and J ends lost 7 bases and 0 bases, in that order; junction bases with no gene match: 8. This CDR3 is built from 17 residues. Germline CDR1 LGHNA, CDR2 YSLEER. The CDR3 here is CASNPDRVSSGANVLTF. The CDR3 coding sequence is TGCGCCAGCAACCCGGACAGGGTCAGCTCTGGGGCCAACGTCCTGACTTTC.

The chain is built from TRBV27 and TRBJ1-2; a weak D match, TRBD1 (6 bases). CDR1 is MNHEY, CDR2 SMNVEV, per germline (reference sequence). CDR3 length: 14 amino acids. V shed 4 bases and J shed 8 bases, with 17 bases lying between them. CDR3 sequence (DNA): TGTGCCAGCAGTTACAAACAGGGTAGCATGGGCTACACCTTC. This sequence encodes CASSYKQGSMGYTF.

The chain carries TRBV19 and TRBJ1-1; a possible D gene is TRBD1 (5 bases). Germline loops: CDR1 LNHDA, CDR2 SQIVND (reference sequence). The CDR3 has 14 amino acids. V shed 6 bases and J shed 3 bases, with 14 bases lying between them. This CDR3 is CASRLTETYTEAFF. DNA for the CDR3: TGTGCCAGTAGACTGACAGAAACTTACACTGAAGCTTTCTTT. Using reference TRBV19 and TRBJ1-1 for the parts outside the CDR3, the full variable domain is DGGITQSPKYLFRKEGQNVTLSCEQNLNHDAMYWYRQDPGQGLRLIYYSQIVNDFQKGDIAEGYSVSREKKESFPLTVTSAQKNPTAFYLCASRLTETYTEAFFGQGTRLTVV.

This clone was observed once. This chain joins TRBV2 and TRBJ2-3, with 9 bases lining up with TRBD2. The CDR3 spans 18 residues. V shed 1 base and J 0 bases; nucleotides not matched to a gene: 8. Germline loops: CDR1 SNHLY, CDR2 FYNNEI. CDR3 region: CASSEGVKRGESTDTQYF. The DNA for the CDR3 is TGTGCCAGCAGTGAAGGGGTCAAGCGGGGGGAGAGCACAGATACGCAGTATTTT.

The CDR3 DNA reads TGCGCCAGCAGCTTGACCGGGTCAATCTCTGGAAACACCATATATTTT. Its translation: CASSLTGSISGNTIYF. J is TRBJ1-3 and V is TRBV5-1; unclear D gene. V was clipped by 1 base and J by 0 bases, with 11 bases between them. The germline CDR1 and CDR2 sequences are SGHRS and YFSETQ. The CDR3 has 16 amino acids.

The chain combines TRBV9 with TRBJ2-3; the D gene is possibly TRBD2 (6 bases). Germline CDR1 SGDLS, CDR2 YYNGEE. The CDR3 consists of 12 residues. Trimming left V 5 bases short and J 6 bases short, with 10 bases between. The CDR3 coding sequence is TGTGCCAGCAGGGGGGACTTCGATACGCAGTATTTT. This codes for CASRGDFDTQYF.

V is TRBV27 and J is TRBJ1-6; no clear D. CDR3 length: 13 residues. Germline values: CDR1 MNHEY, CDR2 SMNVEV (reference sequence). V was trimmed by 5 bases and J by 7 bases, leaving 9 bases between them. The CDR3 loop is CASSLSRNSPLHF. The DNA for the CDR3 is TGTGCCAGCAGTCTGTCCCGGAATTCACCCCTCCACTTT.

This sequence joins TRBV14 and TRBJ2-5; TRBD2 matches 8 bases. The CDR3 sequence is 18 residues long. J was trimmed by 5 bases and V by 0 bases; bases with no gene match: 14. Germline V gives CDR1 SGHDN, CDR2 FVKESK. The CDR3 loop reads CASSQDLGGLGGWETQYF. Written as DNA, the CDR3 is TGTGCCAGCAGCCAAGATTTAGGGGGACTAGGTGGATGGGAGACCCAGTACTTC. The full variable domain, with the rest looked up from reference TRBV14 and TRBJ2-5, is EAGVTQFPSHSVIEKGQTVTLRCDPISGHDNLYWYRRVMGKEIKFLLHFVKESKQDESGMPNNRFLAERTGGTYSTLKVQPAELEDSGVYFCASSQDLGGLGGWETQYFGPGTRLLVL.

The chain carries TRBV12-5 and TRBJ1-5; D is perhaps TRBD1 (5 bases). The V and J ends lost 0 bases and 6 bases respectively, with 21 bases between them. The CDR3 covers 18 residues. CDR1 LGHNT and CDR2 FRNRAP come from the germline V gene. CDR3 protein: CASGLVITGRGYSQPQHF. CDR3 in DNA: TGTGCTAGTGGTTTGGTAATTACCGGGAGGGGTTATAGTCAGCCCCAGCATTTT.

The rearrangement links TRBV7-2 to TRBJ1-6, with 8 bases matching TRBD1. V gave up 5 bases and J gave up 10 bases; unmatched junction bases: 10. This CDR3 is built from 15 residues. The V gene's germline CDR1 is SGHTA and CDR2 FQGNSA. Written as DNA, the CDR3 is TGTGCCAGCAGCCCCCGGACAGGGCAGGAATCACCCCTCCACTTT. It translates to CASSPRTGQESPLHF.

The chain's CDR3 is CASSQGARGNIQYF. The CDR3 region has the DNA TGTGCCAGCAGTCAGGGGGCTCGGGGAAACATTCAGTACTTC. The rearrangement joins TRBV6-2 or TRBV6-3 to TRBJ2-4; TRBD1 matches 8 bases. Per the germline V gene, CDR1 is MNHEY and CDR2 is SVGEGT. Trimming cost V 5 bases and J 6 bases; bases outside gene matches: 6. The CDR3 extends over 14 amino acids.

V usage is TRBV5-1 and J usage is TRBJ2-2; D may be TRBD2 (6 bases). V was trimmed by 4 bases and J by 3 bases, leaving 16 bases between them. The germline CDR1 and CDR2 sequences are SGHRS and YFSETQ. This CDR3 region has 16 residues. The CDR3 DNA is TGCGCCAGCAGCACGGGGGACGGCGCCTACACCGGGGAGCTGTTTTTT. As protein: CASSTGDGAYTGELFF.

Here the CDR3 DNA reads TGTGCCAGCAGCCAGGTCACAGCTGAAGCTTTCTTT. Protein product: CASSQVTAEAFF. The chain links TRBV7-9 to TRBJ1-1; D is uncertain. The CDR3 sequence is 12 residues long. Trimming cost V 5 bases and J 6 bases, with 10 bases left between them. Germline CDR1 reads SEHNR; CDR2 reads FQNEAQ (reference sequence). The full variable domain, with the rest looked up from reference TRBV7-9 and TRBJ1-1, is DTGVSQNPRHKITKRGQNVTFRCDPISEHNRLYWYRQTLGQGPEFLTYFQNEAQLEKSRLLSDRFSAERPKGSFSTLEIQRTEQGDSAMYLCASSQVTAEAFFGQGTRLTVV.

The rearrangement uses TRBV4-3 and TRBJ1-5, with TRBD1 identical over 11 bases. The germline V gene has CDR1 LGHNA and CDR2 YSLEER. Losses at the gene ends were 0 bases for V and 5 bases for J; bases not matched to a gene: 3. The CDR3 totals 16 residues. CDR3 in DNA: TGCGCCAGCAGCCAAGATCGGACAGGGGGCCATCAGCCCCAGCATTTT. Its protein is CASSQDRTGGHQPQHF.

The V and J genes are TRBV9 and TRBJ1-2; D uncertain. The CDR3 consists of 15 residues. Germline V gene lookup returns CDR1 SGDLS and CDR2 YYNGEE. Trimming shortened V by 0 bases and J by 3 bases, and 12 bases separated the two germline ends. CDR3 coding DNA: TGTGCCAGCAGCGTAGGTCGAGCAGGCTACTATGGCTACACCTTC. Its protein is CASSVGRAGYYGYTF.

Here the CDR3 DNA reads TGTGCCAGCAGCCCTGGGGGGACCCTGGGCGCAACTAATGAAAAACTGTTTTTT. Translation: CASSPGGTLGATNEKLFF. This chain uses TRBV7-8 with TRBJ1-4; D possibly corresponds to TRBD1 (5 bases). The V end was cut by 5 bases, the J end by 0 bases, with 19 bases between. Germline assignment: CDR1 SGHVS and CDR2 FQNEAQ. The CDR3 sequence is 18 residues long.